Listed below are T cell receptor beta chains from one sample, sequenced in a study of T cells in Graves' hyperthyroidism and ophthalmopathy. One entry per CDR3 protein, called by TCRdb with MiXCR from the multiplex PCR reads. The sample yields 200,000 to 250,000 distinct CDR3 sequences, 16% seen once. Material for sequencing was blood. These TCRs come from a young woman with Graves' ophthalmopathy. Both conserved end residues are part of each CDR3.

CASSQEPSADTQYF	TRBV4-2
CASSVGQGTGELFF	TRBV9
CAISEPVDRGRNTEAFF	TRBV10-3
CASSRQGGSTDTQYF	TRBV3-1
CSAEVSTDTQYF	TRBV20-1
CASKKSQYSNTGELFF	TRBV13
CSVEGWDRFNEQFF	TRBV29-1
CASSLDGVATYEQYF	TRBV7-2
CASSGYGGGNEQFF	TRBV11-2
CAGQQETRDGYTF	TRBV7-9
CSARFGDNSPLHF	TRBV20-1
CASSLKVTRGGLYNEQFF	TRBV6-5
CAIRIRGTDTQYF	TRBV15
CASSLQQGATEAFF	TRBV5-1
CASSLLTQINYGYTF	TRBV28
CASSWGGELAGVIAGELFF	TRBV27
CATSPTGDGNEQYF	TRBV24-1
CASSDLLGQGNTEAFF	TRBV7-9
CASSGLLQGLDDTEAFF	TRBV6-1
CASSQAERGPQETQYF	TRBV4-1
CSARDFRRRNTEAFF	TRBV20-1
CAWEDGNTEAFF	TRBV30
CASSLRRSDTQYF	TRBV7-6
CASSWTSGRWRDQETQYF	TRBV2
CASSLGGLETEQYF	TRBV7-6
CSAGLGGQTEAFF	TRBV20-1
CASNGGTGYTF	TRBV2
CAWRTGGRSYTF	TRBV30
CASSLRPRTQYF	TRBV28
CASSKKGSTGGELFF	TRBV3-1
CASSPGTEKISYEQYF	TRBV27